This paragraph covers one T cell receptor beta chain sequence. Germline V gene sequence: CDR1 SGHAT, CDR2 FQDESV (reference sequence). Trimming removed 3 bases at V and 4 bases at J, with 15 bases between. CDR3 length: 15 amino acids. These data come from a study of blood T cell repertoires in COVID-19. Repertoires were generated with immunoSEQ multiplex PCR, while TCRdb's copy carries only in-frame clones and drops some. Seen here are hundreds of thousands of clones, around nine tenths observed once, and the top ten hold less than 3.5%. Each exposed participant met a COVID-19 case in the 2 weeks preceding study entry.

The sample was PBMCs or T cells enriched from blood (not recorded which). This clonotype was sampled from a woman aged 45-59 years who had been exposed to COVID-19. The chain links TRBV11-1 to TRBJ2-5, with a weak D call TRBD2 (7 bases). The CDR3 sequence is CASSLGGAARETQYF. The CDR3 nucleotides read TGTGCCAGCAGCTTGGGGGGGGCCGCGCGAGAGACCCAGTACTTC.